What follows describes a single T cell receptor (beta chain). What this receptor recognizes is not known. Base qualities are not recorded, but no much larger clone differs from it by a single base. This entry comes from a study of blood T cell repertoires in COVID-19 (dated by TCRdb to the early 2020s). Concerning the study at large: Samples covering the acute and convalescent phases of COVID-19 were provided by collaborators in the United States, Italy and Spain. Samples were obtained from the ongoing ImmuneRACE study (first 160 participants) and from over a thousand subjects provided by 6 global collaborators. Where HLA class I and class II types were available, the types were taken from metadata supplied by the sample provider, not from assay-based typing. A freely available public database, intended as a resource for researchers studying the immune response to SARS-CoV-2, is where the repertoires were released. The material from the prospective study consisted of cDNA or gDNA derived from T cells, B-cell-depleted T cells, or PBMCs. Deeply sampled blood TCRbeta repertoires from subjects exposed to, actively infected with, or recovered from COVID-19 were included in the dataset. Nearly every sample came with metadata listing a de-identified subject ID, COVID-19 status, age in years and sex.

Each collaborating institution followed its own protocols to collect whole blood in K2EDTA tubes. For TCRbeta analysis, collaborators shipped samples in one of three forms: frozen whole blood, isolated PBMCs, or DNA extracted from either of those sample types. Broad study findings and their caveats: The quantity of clinical and demographic metadata differed by source and by participant and was supplied without curation.

The immunoSEQ Assay, a bias-controlled multiplex PCR, was used to amplify TCRbeta CDR3 regions from genomic DNA. In the original analysis: Nucleated cell counts per sample were estimated from amplification of reference gene primers within the assay. Sequence reads were collapsed and filtered to measure the absolute abundance of every unique TCRbeta CDR3 rearrangement. For each sample, productive Simpson clonality was calculated as the square root of Simpson's diversity index across productive rearrangements. The table comes from immuneACCESS by way of TCRdb, which keeps in-frame sequences with V and J called. Part of the clones is missing from these tables; in studies checked, under half for an unresolved V gene and the rest for unknown reasons. The D gene and trimming were derived from the DNA, and the V and J assignments and clone size from that table. For this sample the table gives around 150,000 clones, of which around 80% were detected only once. The ten largest clonotypes hold about 20% of the sample.

The sequence derives from a woman aged 80 or over with acute or convalescent COVID-19. Sequencing was performed on peripheral blood.

The nucleotide sequence reads as follows: TGCGCCAGCAGCTTCGGGACTAGCGGGGATGATACGCAGTATTTT. Translated, it gives CASSFGTSGDDTQYF. This chain joins TRBV5-1 to TRBJ2-3, with 13 bases aligning to TRBD2. Reading the germline V gene gives CDR1 SGHRS and CDR2 YFSETQ. V ends up 2 bases short and J 6 bases short, with an unmatched junction base count of 3. The CDR3 starts with the cysteine, ends with the phenylalanine, and has 15 residues. Only the CDR3 DNA is retained, 45 bases long and in frame from the first base.